This is a list of T cell receptor beta chains from one sample in a study of T cell responses to AZD1222 COVID-19 vaccine. Using immunoSEQ multiplex PCR, the repertoire was profiled, and TCRdb retains in-frame clones only, with some absent. Of 45,000 to 65,000 clones listed, over 70% are singletons. This sample comprised peripheral blood, obtained on day 0 of AZD1222 vaccination. The receptor source for this set is an adult in good health. The CDR3 runs from the conserved cysteine through the conserved F or W. The D gene is left open where the match is weak. Clone size is shown for a subset of rows, as once, few, many or a class of expanded clone.

14 | . | TRBJ2-7 | TRBV9 | . | CASSVGGSPYEQYF | TGTGCCAGCAGCGTAGGTGGGAGCCCCTACGAGCAGTACTTC
19 | . | TRBJ2-1 | TRBV5-4 | TRBD2 | CASSGGGTSGRIFYNEQFF | TGTGCCAGCAGCGGCGGAGGGACTAGCGGGAGGATATTCTACAATGAGCAGTTCTTC
15 | . | TRBJ1-1 | TRBV6-6 | TRBD1 | CASSYPTGGGTEAFF | TGTGCCAGCAGTTACCCGACAGGGGGGGGCACTGAAGCTTTCTTT
13 | few | TRBJ2-1 | TRBV12-3/TRBV12-4 | TRBD2 | CASRPLAGVEQFF | TGTGCCAGCAGACCCCTAGCGGGAGTGGAGCAGTTCTTC
14 | once | TRBJ1-1 | TRBV3-1/TRBV3-2 | . | CASSQASVNTEAFF | TGTGCCAGCAGCCAAGCTTCGGTTAACACTGAAGCTTTCTTT
17 | . | TRBJ2-3 | TRBV4-2 | TRBD2 | CASSPARAGVLADTQYF | TGTGCCAGCAGCCCCGCCAGAGCGGGAGTTCTCGCAGATACGCAGTATTTT
14 | . | TRBJ2-5 | TRBV19 | . | CASSMDAAQETQYF | TGTGCCAGTAGTATGGACGCCGCCCAAGAGACCCAGTACTTC
14 | . | TRBJ1-4 | TRBV4-2 | . | CASSQVRGQEKLFF | TGTGCCAGCAGCCAAGTGCGGGGTCAGGAAAAACTGTTTTTT
15 | . | TRBJ2-5 | TRBV19 | TRBD1 | CASSPGTGTQETQYF | TGTGCCAGTAGTCCAGGGACAGGGACCCAAGAGACCCAGTACTTC
14 | . | TRBJ1-2 | TRBV7-9 | . | CASSLAPGGGGYTF | TGTGCCAGCAGCTTAGCACCCGGGGGCGGTGGCTACACCTTC
15 | . | TRBJ2-3 | TRBV7-8 | . | CASISGLFSTDTQYF | TGTGCCAGCATCTCCGGTCTCTTTAGCACAGATACGCAGTATTTT
16 | . | TRBJ2-5 | TRBV7-9 | TRBD1 | CASSLWRQGVQETQYF | TGTGCCAGCAGCTTATGGAGACAGGGGGTGCAAGAGACCCAGTACTTC
12 | . | TRBJ2-7 | TRBV11-3 | . | CASRGLGYEQYF | TGTGCCAGCAGGGGGCTTGGGTACGAGCAGTACTTC
18 | . | TRBJ2-6 | TRBV27 | TRBD1 | CASNLRQGALSGANVLTF | TGTGCCAGCAACCTTAGACAGGGGGCTTTATCTGGGGCCAACGTCCTGACTTTC
15 | . | TRBJ2-5 | TRBV11-3 | TRBD1 | CASSLMTGGGETQYF | TGTGCCAGCAGCTTAATGACAGGGGGTGGCGAGACCCAGTACTTC
13 | . | TRBJ1-1 | TRBV27 | . | CASRFVGEAEAFF | TGTGCCAGCAGGTTCGTGGGCGAGGCTGAAGCTTTCTTT
16 | . | TRBJ1-6 | TRBV5-1 | TRBD1 | CASSLGTRQGNSPLHF | TGCGCCAGCAGCTTGGGGACACGACAGGGTAATTCACCCCTCCACTTT
16 | . | TRBJ2-3 | TRBV11-2 | TRBD2 | CASSAQLAGITDTQYF | TGTGCCAGCAGCGCCCAACTAGCGGGAATCACAGATACGCAGTATTTT
16 | . | TRBJ2-7 | TRBV15 | TRBD2 | CATSRELAGGFDEQYF | TGTGCCACCAGCAGAGAGCTAGCGGGAGGGTTCGACGAGCAGTACTTC
14 | once | TRBJ2-2 | TRBV6-5 | TRBD1 | CASKGQGNTGELFF | TGTGCCAGCAAGGGACAGGGTAACACCGGGGAGCTGTTTTTT
13 | . | TRBJ1-1 | TRBV29-1 | . | CSARGDGNTEAFF | TGCAGCGCCCGAGGGGACGGGAACACTGAAGCTTTCTTT
15 | . | TRBJ1-3 | TRBV29-1 | . | CSVSKSGISGNTIYF | TGCAGCGTATCTAAGAGTGGGATCTCTGGAAACACCATATATTTT
11 | once | TRBJ1-2 | TRBV20-1 | . | CSAIREYGYTF | TGCAGTGCTATCAGGGAGTATGGCTACACCTTC
13 | . | TRBJ2-7 | TRBV5-1 | . | CASSRGEAYEQYF | TGCGCCAGCTCCCGTGGGGAAGCCTACGAGCAGTACTTC
15 | . | TRBJ1-4 | TRBV6-2/TRBV6-3 | . | CASSYGGGINEKLFF | TGTGCCAGCAGTTACGGCGGAGGCATTAATGAAAAACTGTTTTTT
15 | once | TRBJ2-7 | TRBV11-1 | TRBD1 | CASSPRQGPNYEQYF | TGTGCCAGCAGCCCGAGACAGGGGCCTAACTACGAGCAGTACTTC
18 | . | TRBJ2-2 | TRBV4-2 | TRBD2 | CASSQVGLAGGNTGELFF | TGTGCCAGCAGCCAAGTTGGGCTAGCGGGAGGAAACACCGGGGAGCTGTTTTTT
14 | . | TRBJ2-7 | TRBV5-1 | . | CASSDPGAHNEQYF | TGCGCCAGCAGCGACCCAGGGGCGCATAACGAGCAGTACTTC
14 | . | TRBJ2-1 | TRBV6-6 | . | CASSALGTLDEQFF | TGTGCCAGCAGTGCCCTAGGGACTCTCGATGAGCAGTTCTTC
14 | . | TRBJ1-2 | TRBV5-1 | . | CASSLDDGDYGYTF | TGCGCCAGCAGCTTGGATGACGGTGACTATGGCTACACCTTC
14 | . | TRBJ1-1 | TRBV7-9 | . | CASSLMVGGTEAFF | TGTGCCAGCAGCTTAATGGTGGGAGGCACTGAAGCTTTCTTT
14 | . | TRBJ1-1 | TRBV19 | . | CASSMGRSGTEAFF | TGTGCCAGTAGTATGGGGAGGTCAGGAACTGAAGCTTTCTTT
15 | . | TRBJ2-7 | TRBV7-9 | . | CASSNDRSTSYEQYF | TGTGCCAGCAGCAACGACAGGTCAACCTCCTACGAGCAGTACTTC
16 | . | TRBJ2-1 | TRBV18 | TRBD2 | CASSPRSAGGINEQFF | TGTGCCAGCTCACCACGTTCCGCGGGAGGTATCAATGAGCAGTTCTTC
14 | . | TRBJ2-1 | TRBV20-1 | . | CSASGGTSYNEQFF | TGCAGTGCTAGTGGGGGGACCTCCTACAATGAGCAGTTCTTC
15 | . | TRBJ2-5 | TRBV5-1 | TRBD1 | CASSLDGRGRETQYF | TGCGCCAGCAGCTTGGATGGCAGGGGGCGAGAGACCCAGTACTTC
13 | . | TRBJ2-7 | TRBV12-3/TRBV12-4 | . | CASSLASSYEQYF | TGTGCCAGCAGTTTGGCCAGCTCCTACGAGCAGTACTTC
15 | . | TRBJ2-4 | TRBV5-1 | TRBD2 | CASSLTSGAKNIQYF | TGCGCCAGCAGCTTAACTAGCGGAGCCAAAAACATTCAGTACTTC
15 | . | TRBJ2-7 | TRBV5-4 | . | CASSPPGAAAYEQYF | TGTGCCAGCAGCCCTCCCGGCGCAGCAGCCTACGAGCAGTACTTC
13 | . | TRBJ2-5 | TRBV5-1 | . | CASSPRGAETQYF | TGCGCCAGCAGCCCCAGGGGGGCAGAGACCCAGTACTTC
14 | . | TRBJ2-3 | TRBV11-3 | . | CASSLDVGKDTQYF | TGTGCCAGCAGCTTAGACGTGGGGAAAGATACGCAGTATTTT
16 | . | TRBJ1-2 | TRBV5-1 | . | CASSLNVGQGFGGYTF | TGCGCCAGCAGCTTGAATGTTGGGCAGGGTTTTGGTGGCTACACCTTC
13 | . | TRBJ2-1 | TRBV30 | . | CGCRSGSYNEQFF | TGTGGATGTCGGTCGGGGAGTTACAATGAGCAGTTCTTC